Below are 3 T cell receptor beta chains sequenced from a single sample in a study of blood T cell repertoires in COVID-19. Sequencing used immunoSEQ multiplex PCR; TCRdb keeps in-frame clones, though not all of them. The sample contains some 500,000 clones, roughly 91% of which appear only once. Source material: peripheral blood. These receptors originate from a woman in her fifties or sixties with COVID-19, enrolled during active disease.

The V gene is TRBV18, the J gene TRBJ1-2; TRBD1 might be the D (5 bases). V was trimmed by 3 bases and J by 3 bases, leaving 11 bases between them. The CDR3 covers 14 residues. CDR1 is KGHSH and CDR2 is LQKENI in the germline V gene. The CDR3 bases are TGTGCCAGCTCACCGGGACTGACCGACTATGGCTACACCTTC. Translation gives CASSPGLTDYGYTF.

The chain is built from TRBV7-8 and TRBJ2-3; the D gene is possibly TRBD2 (6 bases). Trimming took 5 bases from V and 2 from J, leaving 17 bases between them. This CDR3 spans 16 amino acids. The germline V gene encodes CDR1 SGHVS and CDR2 FQNEAQ. This CDR3 reads CASSRGVRPPTDTQYF. The CDR3 bases are TGTGCCAGCAGCCGCGGGGTCCGACCTCCCACAGATACGCAGTATTTT.

The rearrangement joins TRBV16 to TRBJ1-5; possible D gene TRBD1, 6 bases. This CDR3 has 15 residues. Germline CDR1 and CDR2: KGHSY and FQNENV. The ends were cut back, 6 bases at V and 0 bases at J, with 12 bases in the middle. The CDR3 DNA follows: TGTGCCAGCAGTCCCAGGGGTTCTAGCAATCAGCCCCAGCATTTT. It translates to CASSPRGSSNQPQHF.